This is a list of T cell receptor beta chains from one sample in a study of blood T cell repertoires in COVID-19. Clones were read by immunoSEQ multiplex PCR, and TCRdb kept only the in-frame ones, dropping some. Of more than 65,000 clones in the sample, around nine tenths are singletons; the top ten hold 7.5% to 9.5%. What was sequenced was peripheral blood. The receptors derive from a human donor in a cohort sampled during active COVID-19. Both conserved end residues are part of each CDR3. Each record gives: CDR3 protein, V gene, J gene, clone size. The size of a clone is reported for some rows only, either as once, few or many, or as a class for expanded clones.

CASSLGSGGQPQHF	TRBV5-1	TRBJ1-5	once
CASSREGGELFF	TRBV6-5	TRBJ2-2	.
CASSLPGDRANSPLHF	TRBV11-2	TRBJ1-6	.
CSVSTSGSSYEQYF	TRBV29-1	TRBJ2-7	.
CASSIYLTGENTYEQYF	TRBV19	TRBJ2-7	.
CASSIWRSNQPQHF	TRBV19	TRBJ1-5	.
CAISRHGTGEDEKLFF	TRBV10-3	TRBJ1-4	.
CASSQEYSLAGGYNEQFF	TRBV4-1	TRBJ2-1	.
CASSLVPSGGTDTQYF	TRBV11-2	TRBJ2-3	once
CASSVVGGYTDTQYF	TRBV9	TRBJ2-3	.
CSVPRPDTSGANVLTF	TRBV29-1	TRBJ2-6	once
CASSLSGGAGYTF	TRBV27	TRBJ1-2	once
CASSPDINQPQHF	TRBV2	TRBJ1-5	.
CASSVESEPTGGANGYTF	TRBV9	TRBJ1-2	once
CASNPTEGKNTEAFF	TRBV3-1/TRBV3-2	TRBJ1-1	.
CASSSQDRGGYGYTF	TRBV5-1	TRBJ1-2	.
CASSVHRTDLNTEAFF	TRBV6-1	TRBJ1-1	once
CASTAPSGGSYEQYF	TRBV6-5	TRBJ2-7	once
CASSILAAMTYEQYF	TRBV28	TRBJ2-7	.
CASSFIGSEQYF	TRBV27	TRBJ2-7	.
CASSPPGRVNQPQHF	TRBV28	TRBJ1-5	.
CASSSLVRPNEQFF	TRBV11-2	TRBJ2-1	.
CASSSTGDYNSPLHF	TRBV2	TRBJ1-6	once
CASSTAAGRSYEQYF	TRBV6-5	TRBJ2-7	.
CASSLELASGGTQYF	TRBV7-7	TRBJ2-5	.
CASRPEGVMNTEAFF	TRBV6-4	TRBJ1-1	.
CASSPSRGATASAKNIQYF	TRBV11-2	TRBJ2-4	.
CASSSRGLTYNSPLHF	TRBV6-2/TRBV6-3	TRBJ1-6	.
CASSLPTGGGAVYEQYF	TRBV11-2	TRBJ2-7	.
CASSPGRREAGANVLTF	TRBV27	TRBJ2-6	.
CSAEGTSVHEQYF	TRBV29-1	TRBJ2-7	.
CASSHLGAHEQFF	TRBV3-1/TRBV3-2	TRBJ2-1	.
CASNTHYEQYF	TRBV28	TRBJ2-7	once
CASSLMTSGSADTQYF	TRBV5-1	TRBJ2-3	once
CASSLWHRGFNEKLFF	TRBV28	TRBJ1-4	.
CASSVGTGKGEKLFF	TRBV2	TRBJ1-4	.
CSVDYRREGGYTF	TRBV29-1	TRBJ1-2	.
CASSSKWLQASGANVLTF	TRBV9	TRBJ2-6	.
CASRLHLRGADYGYTF	TRBV12-2	TRBJ1-2	.
CASSLTVSSSYEQYF	TRBV7-6	TRBJ2-7	.
CASSLYSQETQYF	TRBV5-8	TRBJ2-5	once
CASSLSGGGSTSYEQYF	TRBV7-2	TRBJ2-7	.
CASSSGRGSYEQYF	TRBV11-2	TRBJ2-7	.
CASSPPHRYPDGLAGASYNEQFF	TRBV18	TRBJ2-1	.
CASSIAPAGVSSEAFF	TRBV19	TRBJ1-1	.
CASSLGRGFWDTIYF	TRBV11-2	TRBJ1-3	.
CASSQAPHQSTEAFF	TRBV4-2	TRBJ1-1	.
CASSLYGYEQYF	TRBV12-3/TRBV12-4	TRBJ2-7	.
CASSHTGQDKSGYTF	TRBV7-8	TRBJ1-2	few
CASSLGGDSRSGNTIYF	TRBV7-9	TRBJ1-3	.
CASSPESIPVYEQYF	TRBV11-1	TRBJ2-7	.
CASSPTGGSGNTIYF	TRBV5-6	TRBJ1-3	.
CASSSPRRAYYGYTF	TRBV28	TRBJ1-2	.
CASGPTGTDEQYF	TRBV2	TRBJ2-7	few
CASSLYQGNTEAFF	TRBV28	TRBJ1-1	.